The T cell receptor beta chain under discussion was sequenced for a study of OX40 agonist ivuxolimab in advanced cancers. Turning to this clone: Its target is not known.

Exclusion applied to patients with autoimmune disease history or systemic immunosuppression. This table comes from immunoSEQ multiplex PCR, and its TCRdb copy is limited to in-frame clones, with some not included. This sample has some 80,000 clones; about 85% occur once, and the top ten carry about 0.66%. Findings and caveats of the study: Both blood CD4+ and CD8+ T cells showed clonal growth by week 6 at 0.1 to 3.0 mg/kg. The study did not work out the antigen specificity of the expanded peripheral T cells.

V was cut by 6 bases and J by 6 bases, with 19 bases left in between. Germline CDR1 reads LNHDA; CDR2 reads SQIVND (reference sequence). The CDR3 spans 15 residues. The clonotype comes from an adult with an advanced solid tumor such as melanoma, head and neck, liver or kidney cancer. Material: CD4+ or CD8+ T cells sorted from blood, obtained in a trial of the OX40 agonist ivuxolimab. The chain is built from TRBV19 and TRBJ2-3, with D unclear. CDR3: CASRQSVGGSDTQYF. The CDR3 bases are TGTGCCAGTAGACAATCGGTCGGCGGCTCGGATACGCAGTATTTT.